The sequence of this TCR beta chain was determined in a study of blood T cell repertoires in COVID-19. Looking at the study overall: Acute and convalescent COVID-19 samples came from the United States, Italy and Spain. T cells, B-cell-depleted T cells, or PBMCs supplied cDNA or gDNA.

The junction had 6 bases not matched to a gene; V was cut back by 3 bases and J by 0 bases. Germline loops: CDR1 MNHEY, CDR2 SMNVEV (reference sequence). The CDR3 spans 16 residues. As originally analysed: Estimates of nucleated cell counts were drawn from the amplification of reference gene primers. TCRdb's table, derived via immunoSEQ multiplex PCR, lists solely in-frame clones and lacks some. Clone size and V and J calls were adopted from that table, with D and trimming inferred from the DNA. The table has hundreds of thousands of clones, about 90% seen once. This clone has only one observation. The sequence derives from a man between 18 and 29 years old with active or convalescent COVID-19. Source material: peripheral blood. The rearrangement joins TRBV27 to TRBJ2-5; TRBD2 matches at 8 bases. This CDR3 is CASSLFIAGNQETQYF. The CDR3 region has the DNA TGTGCCAGCAGTTTGTTTATAGCGGGGAACCAAGAGACCCAGTACTTC.